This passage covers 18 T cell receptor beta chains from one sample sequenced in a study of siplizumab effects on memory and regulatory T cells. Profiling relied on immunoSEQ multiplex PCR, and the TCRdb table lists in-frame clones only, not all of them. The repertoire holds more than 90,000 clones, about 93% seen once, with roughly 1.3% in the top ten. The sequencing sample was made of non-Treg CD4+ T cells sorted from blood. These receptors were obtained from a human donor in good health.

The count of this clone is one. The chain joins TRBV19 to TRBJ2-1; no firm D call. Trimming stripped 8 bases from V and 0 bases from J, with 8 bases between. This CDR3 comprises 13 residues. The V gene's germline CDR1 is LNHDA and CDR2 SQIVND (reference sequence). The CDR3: CASGQSSYNEQFF. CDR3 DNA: TGTGCCAGTGGTCAGAGCTCCTACAATGAGCAGTTCTTC.

For the CDR3, the DNA is TGCGCCAGCAGCTTGGATGGGACAGGGAATTCACCCCTCCACTTT. Protein product: CASSLDGTGNSPLHF. This sequence joins TRBV5-1 and TRBJ1-6, with 9 bases matching TRBD1. The J segment lost 7 bases and the V segment lost 0 bases, leaving 2 bases of the junction unmatched. Germline lookup yields CDR1 SGHRS and CDR2 YFSETQ. CDR3 length: 15 amino acids.

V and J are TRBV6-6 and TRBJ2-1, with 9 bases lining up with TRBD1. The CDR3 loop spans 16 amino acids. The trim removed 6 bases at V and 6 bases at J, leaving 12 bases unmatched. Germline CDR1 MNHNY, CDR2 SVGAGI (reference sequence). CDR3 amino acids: CASRRPPGQGVNEQFF. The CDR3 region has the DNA TGTGCCAGCAGACGACCACCGGGACAGGGTGTCAATGAGCAGTTCTTC.

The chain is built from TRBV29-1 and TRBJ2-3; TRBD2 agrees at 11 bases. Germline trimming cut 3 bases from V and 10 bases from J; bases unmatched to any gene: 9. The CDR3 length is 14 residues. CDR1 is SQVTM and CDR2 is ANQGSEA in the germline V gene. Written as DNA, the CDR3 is TGCAGCGTTGATTCACTAGCGGGAGAAGTGGCGCAGTATTTT. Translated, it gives CSVDSLAGEVAQYF.

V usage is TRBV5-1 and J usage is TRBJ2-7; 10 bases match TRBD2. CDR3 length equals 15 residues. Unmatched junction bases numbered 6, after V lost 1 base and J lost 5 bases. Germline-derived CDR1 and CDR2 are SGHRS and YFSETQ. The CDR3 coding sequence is TGCGCCAGCAGCTTGATCTTAGCGGGAGGCGACGAGCAGTACTTC. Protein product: CASSLILAGGDEQYF. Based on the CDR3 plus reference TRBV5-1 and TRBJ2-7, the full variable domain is KAGVTQTPRYLIKTRGQQVTLSCSPISGHRSVSWYQQTPGQGLQFLFEYFSETQRNKGNFPGRFSGRQFSNSRSEMNVSTLELGDSALYLCASSLILAGGDEQYFGPGTRLTVT.

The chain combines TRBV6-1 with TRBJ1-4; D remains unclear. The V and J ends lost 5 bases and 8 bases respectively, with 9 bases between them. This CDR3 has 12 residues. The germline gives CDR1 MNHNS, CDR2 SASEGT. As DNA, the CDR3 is TGTGCCAGCAGTCTGGGCGACGAAAAACTGTTTTTT. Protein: CASSLGDEKLFF.

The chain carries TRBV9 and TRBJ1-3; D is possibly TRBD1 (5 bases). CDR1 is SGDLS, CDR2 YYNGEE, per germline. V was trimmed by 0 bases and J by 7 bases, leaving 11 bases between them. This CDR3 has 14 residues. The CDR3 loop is CASSVEGAMNTIYF. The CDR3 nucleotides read TGTGCCAGCAGCGTAGAAGGGGCGATGAACACCATATATTTT.

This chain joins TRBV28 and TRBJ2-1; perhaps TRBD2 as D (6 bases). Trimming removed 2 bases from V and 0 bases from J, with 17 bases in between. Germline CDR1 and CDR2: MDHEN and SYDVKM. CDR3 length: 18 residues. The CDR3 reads CASSLGTISGPSYNEQFF. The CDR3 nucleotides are TGTGCCAGCAGTTTAGGGACGATAAGCGGGCCCTCCTACAATGAGCAGTTCTTC.

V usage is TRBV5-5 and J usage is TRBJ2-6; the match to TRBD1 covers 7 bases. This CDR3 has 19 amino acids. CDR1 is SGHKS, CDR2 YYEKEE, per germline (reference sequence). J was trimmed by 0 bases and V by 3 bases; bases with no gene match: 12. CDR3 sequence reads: CASSSQTLRDSSGANVLTF. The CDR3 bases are TGTGCCAGCAGCTCTCAAACCTTACGGGACAGCTCTGGGGCCAACGTCCTGACTTTC. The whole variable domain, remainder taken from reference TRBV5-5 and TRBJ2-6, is DAGVTQSPTHLIKTRGQQVTLRCSPISGHKSVSWYQQVLGQGPQFIFQYYEKEERGRGNFPDRFSARQFPNYSSELNVNALLLGDSALYLCASSSQTLRDSSGANVLTFGAGSRLTVL.

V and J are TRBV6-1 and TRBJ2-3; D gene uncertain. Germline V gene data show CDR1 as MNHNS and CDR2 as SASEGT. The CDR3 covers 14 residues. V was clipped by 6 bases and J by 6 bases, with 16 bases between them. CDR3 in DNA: TGTGCCAGCAGCGAGACCTTTTGGATCGATACGCAGTATTTT. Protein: CASSETFWIDTQYF.

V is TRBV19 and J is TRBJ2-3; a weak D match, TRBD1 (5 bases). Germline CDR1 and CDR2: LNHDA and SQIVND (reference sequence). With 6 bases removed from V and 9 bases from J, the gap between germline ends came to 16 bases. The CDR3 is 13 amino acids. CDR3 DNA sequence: TGTGCCAGTAGCAACCAGGGTTTTCGCACGCAGTATTTT. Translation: CASSNQGFRTQYF.

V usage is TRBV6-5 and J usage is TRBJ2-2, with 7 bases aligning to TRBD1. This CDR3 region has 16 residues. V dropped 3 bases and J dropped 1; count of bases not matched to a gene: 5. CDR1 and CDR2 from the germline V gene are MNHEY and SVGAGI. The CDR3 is CASSYTRTGNTGELFF. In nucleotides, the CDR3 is TGTGCCAGCAGTTATACCCGGACAGGGAACACCGGGGAGCTGTTTTTT.

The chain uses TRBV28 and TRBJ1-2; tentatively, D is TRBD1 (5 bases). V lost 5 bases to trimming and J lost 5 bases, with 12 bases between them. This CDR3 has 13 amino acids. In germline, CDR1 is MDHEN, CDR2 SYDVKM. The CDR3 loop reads CASSRDRRYGYTF. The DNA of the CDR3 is TGTGCCAGCAGTCGCGACAGACGATATGGCTACACCTTC.

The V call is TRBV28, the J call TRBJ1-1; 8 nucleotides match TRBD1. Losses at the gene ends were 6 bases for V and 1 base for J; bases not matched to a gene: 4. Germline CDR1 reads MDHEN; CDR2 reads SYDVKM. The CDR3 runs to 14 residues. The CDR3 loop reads CASRVQGANTEAFF. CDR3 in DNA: TGTGCCAGCAGAGTCCAGGGGGCGAACACTGAAGCTTTCTTT.

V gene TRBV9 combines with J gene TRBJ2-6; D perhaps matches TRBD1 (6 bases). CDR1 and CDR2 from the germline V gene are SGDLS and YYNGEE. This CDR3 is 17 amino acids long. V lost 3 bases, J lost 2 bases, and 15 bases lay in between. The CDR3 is CASSDPQGWAGANVLTF. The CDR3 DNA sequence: TGTGCCAGCAGCGACCCACAGGGTTGGGCTGGGGCCAACGTCCTGACTTTC.

DNA for the CDR3: TGCGCCAGCAGCTTGGCCCAGGGGGGGATCTACGAGCAGTACTTC. The encoded protein is CASSLAQGGIYEQYF. J is TRBJ2-7 and V is TRBV5-1, with D possibly being TRBD1 or TRBD2 (7 bases each). Trimming took off 0 bases at V and 3 bases at J, with 13 bases between the two ends. The CDR3 length is 15 residues. CDR1 is SGHRS, CDR2 YFSETQ, per germline.

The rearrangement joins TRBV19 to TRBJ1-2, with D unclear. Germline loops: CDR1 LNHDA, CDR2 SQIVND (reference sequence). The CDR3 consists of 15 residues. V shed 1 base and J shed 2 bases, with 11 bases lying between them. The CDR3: CASSIVPQSNYGYTF. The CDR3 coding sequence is TGTGCCAGTAGTATAGTCCCACAGAGCAACTATGGCTACACCTTC.

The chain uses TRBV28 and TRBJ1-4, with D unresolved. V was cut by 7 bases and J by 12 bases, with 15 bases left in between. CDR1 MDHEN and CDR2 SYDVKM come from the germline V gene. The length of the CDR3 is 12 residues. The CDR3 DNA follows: TGTGCCAGCACCCGCCTCCTTGGAGAACTGTTTTTT. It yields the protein CASTRLLGELFF.